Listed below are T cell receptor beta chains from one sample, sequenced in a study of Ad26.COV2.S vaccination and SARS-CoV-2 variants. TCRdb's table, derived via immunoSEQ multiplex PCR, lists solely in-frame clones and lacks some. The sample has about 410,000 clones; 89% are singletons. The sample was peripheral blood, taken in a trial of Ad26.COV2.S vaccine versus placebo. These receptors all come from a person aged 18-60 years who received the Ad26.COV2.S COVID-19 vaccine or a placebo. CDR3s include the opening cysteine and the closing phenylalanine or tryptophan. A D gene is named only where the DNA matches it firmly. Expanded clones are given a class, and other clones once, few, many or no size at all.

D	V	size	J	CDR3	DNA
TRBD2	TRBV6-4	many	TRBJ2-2	CASSELAGVAGELFF	TGTGCCAGCAGTGAACTAGCGGGAGTCGCCGGGGAGCTGTTTTTT
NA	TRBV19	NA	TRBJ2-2	CASSIDWDTGELFF	TGTGCCAGTAGTATCGACTGGGACACCGGGGAGCTGTTTTTT
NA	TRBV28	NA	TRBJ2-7	CASSLGTFGRLDYEQYF	TGTGCCAGCAGTTTAGGGACTTTCGGACGTCTGGATTACGAGCAGTACTTC
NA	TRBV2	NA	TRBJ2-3	CASSTWDGGADTQYF	TGTGCCAGCAGTACTTGGGACGGGGGCGCGGATACGCAGTATTTT
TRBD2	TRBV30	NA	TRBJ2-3	CAGDRGRASDTQYF	TGTGCCGGAGACCGCGGGAGGGCTTCAGATACGCAGTATTTT
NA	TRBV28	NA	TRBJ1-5	CASSLLQVNQPQHF	TGTGCCAGCAGTTTATTACAGGTAAATCAGCCCCAGCATTTT
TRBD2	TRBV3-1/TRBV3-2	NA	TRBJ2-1	CASSQAGLARRDEQFF	TGTGCCAGCAGCCAAGCGGGACTAGCGAGGAGGGATGAGCAGTTCTTC
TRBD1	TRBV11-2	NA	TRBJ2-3	CASSLSGQGAADTQYF	TGTGCCAGCAGCTTATCGGGACAGGGGGCAGCAGATACGCAGTATTTT
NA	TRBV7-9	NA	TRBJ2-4	CASSLTIAKNIQYF	TGTGCCAGCAGCCTGACGATAGCCAAAAACATTCAGTACTTC
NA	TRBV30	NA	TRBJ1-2	CAWSGRLYGYTF	TGTGCCTGGAGTGGGAGGCTCTATGGCTACACCTTC
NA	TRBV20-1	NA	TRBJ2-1	CSASRGTPYNEQFF	TGCAGTGCTAGTCGCGGGACCCCCTACAATGAGCAGTTCTTC
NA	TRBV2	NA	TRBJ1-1	CASSRGMMNTEAFF	TGTGCCAGCAGTCGGGGAATGATGAACACTGAAGCTTTCTTT
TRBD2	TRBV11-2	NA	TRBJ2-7	CASSPSLFGGSLLYEQYF	TGTGCCAGCAGCCCGAGTCTTTTCGGCGGGAGTCTATTATACGAGCAGTACTTC
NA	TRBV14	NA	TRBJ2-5	CASSQFQEGTQYF	TGTGCCAGCAGCCAATTCCAAGAGGGGACCCAGTACTTC
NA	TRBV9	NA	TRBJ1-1	CASSMGARDTEAFF	TGTGCCAGCAGCATGGGGGCGCGGGACACTGAAGCTTTCTTT
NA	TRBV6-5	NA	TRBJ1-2	CASRAGSPYGYTF	TGTGCCAGCAGGGCAGGGTCCCCCTATGGCTACACCTTC
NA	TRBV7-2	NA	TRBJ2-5	CASSPGENLQETQYF	TGTGCCAGCAGCCCGGGGGAAAACCTCCAAGAGACCCAGTACTTC
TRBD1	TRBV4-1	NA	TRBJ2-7	CASSRFRDRPYEQYF	TGCGCCAGCAGCCGTTTCCGGGACAGGCCATACGAGCAGTACTTC
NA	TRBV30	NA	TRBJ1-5	CAWSVEGNQPQHF	TGTGCCTGGAGTGTGGAAGGGAATCAGCCCCAGCATTTT
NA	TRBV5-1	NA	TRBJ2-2	CASSFVAGRGDTGELFF	TGCGCCAGCAGCTTCGTGGCAGGGAGAGGTGACACCGGGGAGCTGTTTTTT
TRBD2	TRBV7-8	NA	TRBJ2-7	CASSLGLAGGLSSYEQYF	TGTGCCAGCAGCTTAGGACTAGCGGGAGGACTGAGCTCCTACGAGCAGTACTTC
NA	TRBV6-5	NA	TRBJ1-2	CASSYSAANYGYTF	TGTGCCAGCAGTTACTCGGCTGCAAACTATGGCTACACCTTC
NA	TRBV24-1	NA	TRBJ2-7	CATSDSQAYEQYF	TGTGCCACCAGTGACTCACAGGCCTACGAGCAGTACTTC
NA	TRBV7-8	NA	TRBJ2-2	CASSLGGSGYTGELFF	TGTGCCAGCAGCTTAGGCGGAAGTGGGTACACCGGGGAGCTGTTTTTT
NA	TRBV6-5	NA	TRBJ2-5	CASSYRVVQETQYF	TGTGCCAGCAGTTACCGCGTTGTCCAAGAGACCCAGTACTTC
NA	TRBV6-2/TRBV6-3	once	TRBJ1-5	CASSYSISGQPQHF	TGTGCCAGCAGTTACTCGATTAGTGGGCAGCCCCAGCATTTT
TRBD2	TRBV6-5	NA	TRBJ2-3	CASSYLFSGRTDTQYF	TGTGCCAGCAGTTACTTATTTAGCGGGAGGACGGATACGCAGTATTTT
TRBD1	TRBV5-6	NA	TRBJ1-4	CASSLVTDRGELNEKLFF	TGTGCCAGCAGCTTGGTGACGGACAGGGGGGAATTGAATGAAAAACTGTTTTTT
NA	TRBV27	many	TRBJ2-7	CASSLSSGAYEQYF	TGTGCCAGCAGTTTATCCTCGGGCGCCTACGAGCAGTACTTC
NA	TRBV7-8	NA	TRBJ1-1	CASSHGNTEAFF	TGTGCCAGCAGCCACGGAAACACTGAAGCTTTCTTT
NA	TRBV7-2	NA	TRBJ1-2	CASSSSGTPHADYGYTF	TGTGCCAGCAGCTCCTCCGGGACCCCGCACGCCGACTATGGCTACACCTTC
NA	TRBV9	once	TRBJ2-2	CASSGRELGAGELFF	TGTGCCAGCAGCGGTCGGGAGCTTGGGGCCGGGGAGCTGTTTTTT
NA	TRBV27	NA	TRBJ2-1	CASSLRDNYNEQFF	TGTGCCAGCAGTCTTAGGGACAACTACAATGAGCAGTTCTTC
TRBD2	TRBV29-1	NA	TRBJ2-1	CSVVFLAAYNEQFF	TGCAGCGTTGTGTTCCTAGCGGCCTACAATGAGCAGTTCTTC
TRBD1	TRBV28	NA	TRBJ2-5	CASSSGTGGAETQYF	TGTGCCAGCAGTTCCGGGACAGGGGGCGCGGAGACCCAGTACTTC
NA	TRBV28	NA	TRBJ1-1	CASSTAGTEAFF	TGTGCCAGCAGTACGGCCGGGACAGAAGCTTTCTTT
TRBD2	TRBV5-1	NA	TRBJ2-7	CASSVSGSSEQYF	TGCGCCAGCAGCGTTAGCGGGAGTTCCGAGCAGTACTTC
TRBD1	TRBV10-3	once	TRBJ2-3	CAISGQGAGTDTQYF	TGTGCCATCAGCGGCCAGGGGGCTGGTACAGATACGCAGTATTTT
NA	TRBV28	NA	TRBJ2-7	CASTRAREQYF	TGTGCCAGCACCAGGGCGAGGGAGCAGTACTTC
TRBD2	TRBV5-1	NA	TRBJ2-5	CASSIGTSLVRTQYF	TGCGCCAGCAGCATTGGGACTAGCTTAGTTCGGACCCAGTACTTC
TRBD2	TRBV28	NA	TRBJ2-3	CASGRENPDTQYF	TGTGCCAGCGGGCGGGAGAATCCAGATACGCAGTATTTT
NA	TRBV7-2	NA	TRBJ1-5	CASSSRGQPQHF	TGTGCCAGCAGCTCCAGGGGTCAGCCCCAGCATTTT
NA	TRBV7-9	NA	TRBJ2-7	CASSFNTGRGTYEQYF	TGTGCCAGCAGTTTTAATACAGGCCGAGGGACCTACGAGCAGTACTTC
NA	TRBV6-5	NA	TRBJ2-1	CASSKDDYNEQFF	TGTGCCAGCAGTAAGGACGACTACAATGAGCAGTTCTTC
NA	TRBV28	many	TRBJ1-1	CASRERHKPGSAFF	TGTGCCAGCAGAGAACGCCATAAGCCAGGGTCGGCTTTCTTT
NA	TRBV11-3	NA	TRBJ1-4	CASSLGGSTNEKLFF	TGTGCCAGCAGCCTCGGGGGATCAACTAATGAAAAACTGTTTTTT